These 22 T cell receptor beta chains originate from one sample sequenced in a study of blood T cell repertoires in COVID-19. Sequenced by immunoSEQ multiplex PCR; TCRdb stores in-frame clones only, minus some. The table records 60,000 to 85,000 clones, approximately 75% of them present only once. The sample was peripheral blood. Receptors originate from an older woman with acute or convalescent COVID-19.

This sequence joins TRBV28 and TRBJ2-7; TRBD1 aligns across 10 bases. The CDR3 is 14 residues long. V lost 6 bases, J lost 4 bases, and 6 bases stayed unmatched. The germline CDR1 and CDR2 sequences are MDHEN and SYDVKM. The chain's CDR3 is CASSLTGGRYEQYF. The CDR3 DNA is TGTGCCAGCAGCCTGACAGGGGGCAGGTACGAGCAGTACTTC.

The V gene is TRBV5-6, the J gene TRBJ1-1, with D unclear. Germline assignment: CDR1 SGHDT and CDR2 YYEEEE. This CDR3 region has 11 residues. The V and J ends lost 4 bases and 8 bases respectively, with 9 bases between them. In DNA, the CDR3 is TGTGCCAGCAGCGGCAGCGACGAAGCTTTCTTT. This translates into CASSGSDEAFF.

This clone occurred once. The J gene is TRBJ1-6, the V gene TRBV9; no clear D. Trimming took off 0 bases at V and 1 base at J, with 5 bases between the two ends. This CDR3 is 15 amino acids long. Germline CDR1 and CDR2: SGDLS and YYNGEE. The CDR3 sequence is CASSVGESYNSPLHF. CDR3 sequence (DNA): TGTGCCAGCAGCGTAGGGGAGTCCTATAATTCACCCCTCCACTTT. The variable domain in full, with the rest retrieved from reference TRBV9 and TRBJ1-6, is DSGVTQTPKHLITATGQRVTLRCSPRSGDLSVYWYQQSLDQGLQFLIQYYNGEERAKGNILERFSAQQFPDLHSELNLSSLELGDSALYFCASSVGESYNSPLHFGNGTRLTVT.

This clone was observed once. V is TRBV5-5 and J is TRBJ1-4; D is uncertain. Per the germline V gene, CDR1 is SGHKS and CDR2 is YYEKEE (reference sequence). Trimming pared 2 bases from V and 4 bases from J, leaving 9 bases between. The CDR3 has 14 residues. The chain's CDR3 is CASSFSEYNEKLFF. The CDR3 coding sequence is TGTGCCAGCAGCTTCTCAGAATATAATGAAAAACTGTTTTTT.

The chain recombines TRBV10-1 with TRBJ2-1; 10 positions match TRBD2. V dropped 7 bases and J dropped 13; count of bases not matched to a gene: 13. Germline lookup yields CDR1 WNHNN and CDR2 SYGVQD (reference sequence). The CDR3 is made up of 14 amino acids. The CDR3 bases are TGCGCCAGCAAGCCTAGCGGGGGTTCGACTCAACAGTTCTTC. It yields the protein CASKPSGGSTQQFF.

Here the CDR3 reads CASSQDWGDGYGYTF. Here the CDR3 DNA reads TGCGCCAGCAGCCAAGATTGGGGGGATGGGTATGGCTACACCTTC. The chain carries TRBV4-3 and TRBJ1-2, with a tentative D call TRBD1 (5 bases). CDR1 LGHNA and CDR2 YSLEER come from the germline V gene. This CDR3 is 15 amino acids long. V was trimmed by 0 bases and J by 5 bases, leaving 13 bases between them.

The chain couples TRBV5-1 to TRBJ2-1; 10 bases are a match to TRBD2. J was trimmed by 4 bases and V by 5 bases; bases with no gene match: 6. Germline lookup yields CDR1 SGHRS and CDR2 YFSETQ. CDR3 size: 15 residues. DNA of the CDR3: TGCGCCAGCAGTCTAACTAGCGGGGTTTACAATGAGCAGTTCTTC. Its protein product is CASSLTSGVYNEQFF.

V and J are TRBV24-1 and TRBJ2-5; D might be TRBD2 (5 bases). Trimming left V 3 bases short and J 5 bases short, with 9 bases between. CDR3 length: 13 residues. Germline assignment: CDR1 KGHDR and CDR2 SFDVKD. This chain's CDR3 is CATSDGELETQYF. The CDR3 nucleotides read TGTGCCACCAGTGATGGGGAGTTGGAGACCCAGTACTTC.

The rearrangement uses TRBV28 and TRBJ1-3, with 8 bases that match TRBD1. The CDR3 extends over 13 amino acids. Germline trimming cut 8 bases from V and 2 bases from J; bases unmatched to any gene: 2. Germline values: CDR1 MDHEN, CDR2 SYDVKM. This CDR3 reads CASPDRAGNTIYF. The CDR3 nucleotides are TGTGCCAGCCCGGACAGGGCTGGAAACACCATATATTTT.

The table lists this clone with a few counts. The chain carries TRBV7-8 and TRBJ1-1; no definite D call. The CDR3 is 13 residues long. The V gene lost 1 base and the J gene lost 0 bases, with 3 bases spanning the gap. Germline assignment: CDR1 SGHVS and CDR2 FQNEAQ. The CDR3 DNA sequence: TGTGCCAGCAGCTTAGACTTGAACACTGAAGCTTTCTTT. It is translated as CASSLDLNTEAFF.

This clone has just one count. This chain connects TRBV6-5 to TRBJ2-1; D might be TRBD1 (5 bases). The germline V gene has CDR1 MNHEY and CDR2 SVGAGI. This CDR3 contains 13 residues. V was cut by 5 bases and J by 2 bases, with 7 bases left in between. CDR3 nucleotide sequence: TGTGCCAGCAGTCAGGGTACCTACAATGAGCAGTTCTTC. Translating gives CASSQGTYNEQFF.

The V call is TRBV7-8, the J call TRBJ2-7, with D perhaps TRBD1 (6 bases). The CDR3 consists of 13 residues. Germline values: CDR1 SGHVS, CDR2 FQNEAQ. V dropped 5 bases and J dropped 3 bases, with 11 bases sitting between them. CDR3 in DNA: TGTGCCAGCAGCAGGGGGTGGAACTACGAGCAGTACTTC. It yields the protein CASSRGWNYEQYF.

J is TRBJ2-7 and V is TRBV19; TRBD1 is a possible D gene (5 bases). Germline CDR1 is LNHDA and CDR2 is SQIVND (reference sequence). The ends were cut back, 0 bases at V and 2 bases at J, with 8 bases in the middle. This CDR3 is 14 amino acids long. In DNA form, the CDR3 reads TGTGCCAGTAGTATAGAAGGGGTCCCCTACGAGCAGTACTTC. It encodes CASSIEGVPYEQYF.

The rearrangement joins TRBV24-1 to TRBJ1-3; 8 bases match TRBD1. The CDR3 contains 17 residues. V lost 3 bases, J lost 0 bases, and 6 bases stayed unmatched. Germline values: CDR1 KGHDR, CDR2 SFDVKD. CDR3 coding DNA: TGTGCCACCAGTGATCGTACAGGGGGGGTCTCTGGAAACACCATATATTTT. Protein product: CATSDRTGGVSGNTIYF.

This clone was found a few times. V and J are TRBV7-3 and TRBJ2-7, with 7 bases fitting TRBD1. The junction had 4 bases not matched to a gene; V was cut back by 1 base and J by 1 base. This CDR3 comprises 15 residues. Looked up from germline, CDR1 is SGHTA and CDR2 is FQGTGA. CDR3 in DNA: TGTGCCAGCAGCTTAATGCTGGGACAGTCCTACGAGCAGTACTTC. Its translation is CASSLMLGQSYEQYF.

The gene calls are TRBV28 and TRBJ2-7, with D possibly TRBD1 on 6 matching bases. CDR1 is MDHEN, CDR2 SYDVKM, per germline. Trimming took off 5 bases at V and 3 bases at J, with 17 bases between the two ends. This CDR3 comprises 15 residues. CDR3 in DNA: TGTGCCAGCAGTCCCCAGGACAGAAGATTCTACGAGCAGTACTTC. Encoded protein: CASSPQDRRFYEQYF.

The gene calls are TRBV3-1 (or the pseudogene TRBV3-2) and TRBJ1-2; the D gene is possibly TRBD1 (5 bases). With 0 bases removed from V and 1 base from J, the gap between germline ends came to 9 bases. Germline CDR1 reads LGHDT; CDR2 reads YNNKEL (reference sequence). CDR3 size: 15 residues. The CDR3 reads CASSQDWGGNYGYTF. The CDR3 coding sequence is TGTGCCAGCAGCCAAGATTGGGGGGGTAACTATGGCTACACCTTC.

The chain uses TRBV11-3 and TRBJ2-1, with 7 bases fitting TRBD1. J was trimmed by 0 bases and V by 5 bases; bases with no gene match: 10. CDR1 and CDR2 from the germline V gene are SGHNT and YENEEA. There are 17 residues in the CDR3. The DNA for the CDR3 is TGTGCCAGCAGCCCAGGGGGACACTTAAGCTCCTACAATGAGCAGTTCTTC. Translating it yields CASSPGGHLSSYNEQFF.

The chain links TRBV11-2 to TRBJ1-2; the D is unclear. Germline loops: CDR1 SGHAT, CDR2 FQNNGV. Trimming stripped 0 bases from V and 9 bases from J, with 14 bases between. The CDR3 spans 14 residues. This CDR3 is CASSLDIRATSYTF. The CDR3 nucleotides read TGTGCCAGCAGCTTAGATATAAGGGCGACTAGCTACACCTTC.

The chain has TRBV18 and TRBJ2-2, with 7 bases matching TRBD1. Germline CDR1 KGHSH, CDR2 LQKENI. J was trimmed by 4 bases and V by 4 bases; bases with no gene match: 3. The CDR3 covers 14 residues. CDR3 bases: TGTGCCAGCTCACGCGACAGGGCCACCGGGGAGCTGTTTTTT. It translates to CASSRDRATGELFF.

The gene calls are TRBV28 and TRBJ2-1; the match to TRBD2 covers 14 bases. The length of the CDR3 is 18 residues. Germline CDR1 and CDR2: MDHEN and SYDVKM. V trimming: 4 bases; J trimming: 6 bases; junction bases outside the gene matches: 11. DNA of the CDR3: TGTGCCAGCAGTTGGACTAGCGGGGGGTACATGGGGATCAATGAGCAGTTCTTC. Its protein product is CASSWTSGGYMGINEQFF.

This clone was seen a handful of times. The CDR3: CASSTRAFSGNTIYF. As DNA, the CDR3 is TGTGCCAGCAGCACCCGCGCCTTCTCTGGAAACACCATATATTTT. The chain couples TRBV9 to TRBJ1-3; no clear D. Trimming stripped 4 bases from V and 0 bases from J, with 11 bases between. The germline V gene has CDR1 SGDLS and CDR2 YYNGEE. This CDR3 is built from 15 residues.